This T cell receptor (beta chain) was documented in a study of Graves' ophthalmopathy and Graves' hyperthyroidism (dated by TCRdb to the late 2010s). Study-level background: Peripheral blood was collected at initial diagnosis, prior to any treatment. TCR beta repertoire signatures were used to distinguish Graves' ophthalmopathy from Graves' hyperthyroidism and to predict progression to ophthalmopathy. In total, approximately 130 blood samples were TCR-sequenced: 43 ophthalmopathy, 80 or so hyperthyroidism and approximately 17 hyperthyroidism-to-ophthalmopathy patients. To explore V-J signatures that separate ophthalmopathy from hyperthyroidism, a discovery set of about a hundred patients was enrolled, consisting of about 45 with ophthalmopathy and roughly 59 with stable hyperthyroidism. The independent validation cohort included 20 or so hyperthyroidism patients plus 17 patients who later progressed from hyperthyroidism to ophthalmopathy. T-cell repertoires of thyroid tissue and blood were compared in over five hyperthyroidism patients. Following sample collection, hyperthyroidism patients were given methimazole at a starting dose of 30 mg daily, and ophthalmopathy patients were given high-dose intravenous methylprednisolone. The 95 to 100 discovery patients were randomly divided into training and test sets at a 7:3 ratio. The full study reports these points: In validation, the model predicted ophthalmopathy progression with about 71% sensitivity and 72.22% specificity; 12 predicted patients were CT-confirmed with GO in a median of about 6.1 months. In cross-validation, the 13-signature model distinguished ophthalmopathy from stable hyperthyroidism with around 90% sensitivity and about 81% specificity, while in the test set the corresponding values were around 79% and 71%. Among expanded thyroid clonotypes with frequency above 0.001, most also showed up in blood, which suggests that blood repertoires may reflect the thyroid immune response. Sample size was not predetermined statistically, and investigators were not blinded to group allocation.

The ophthalmopathy patients had moderately to severely active disease, with a Clinical Activity Score of 3 or higher, a NOSPECS grade of 4 or higher, and a disease duration of less than 3 months. Patients with other autoimmune diseases, uncontrolled infections, pregnancy or lactation were excluded from the study. Clinical symptoms, serum thyroxine, TRAb, thyroid ultrasound and orbital computed tomography formed the basis of the diagnosis. Ficoll-Paque density gradient centrifugation was used to isolate PBMCs from around 10 ml of fresh peripheral blood. Trizol reagent was used to extract the total RNA, and its quality was then checked on an Agilent 2100 Bioanalyzer. For repertoire sequencing, the TCR beta CDR3 regions were amplified from RNA transcripts. The first round of RT-PCR was done with HTBI primers and the Qiagen OneStep RT-PCR kit, and was followed by a second round of multiplex PCR, then size selection and purification. Libraries were sequenced paired-end with 100 bp reads on an Illumina HiSeq2000. From the authors' description of their analysis: SOAPnuke was used to process the reads, throwing out any read that had adapters, had uncalled bases, had a mean Phred below 15, or lacked an exact constant-primer or identifier match. High-quality paired reads were merged with COPE v1.2.5. Unique nucleotide sequences were defined as clonotypes and aligned to IMGT TRB V, D and J references using MiTCR v1.1. Only V-J combinations with frequency above 0.0001 were analysed, covering 98% to 99.2% of repertoires. A TCR clonal expansion and chaos score per V-J combination was defined as the ratio of F50 clonal expansion to chaos observed in the TCRdist matrix. Welch's t-statistics and random forest were used to reduce features to over ten V-J combinations, which were fed into a naive Bayes classifier. The Morisita-Horn index was used to measure how similar the thyroid and blood repertoires were. Through fastp at Q25 and MiXCR, TCRdb rebuilt clones from the public reads, retaining in-frame beta chains. One record per CDR3 amino acid sequence lists the most common genes and DNA. The V and J calls come from TCRdb's annotation, not from the publication. The table for this sample lists about 210,000 distinct CDR3 sequences; about 32% of them were counted only once. Clones ranked in the top ten supply approximately 9% of the sample.

At least ten counts were recorded for this clonotype. Its recognized antigen is unknown. Base qualities are not at hand, and no much larger clone is one base apart. Sequencing was done on a sample of peripheral blood. The receptor comes from a man aged 50-60 years with Graves' ophthalmopathy. Donor details come from another sample of the same person, matched by shared clones.

The encoded CDR3 is CASSQAGQNYGYTF. The sequence in DNA is TGCGCCAGCAGCCAAGCGGGACAGAACTATGGCTACACCTTC. This receptor chain uses TRBV4-1 and TRBJ1-2; 7 bases in the middle match TRBD1. CDR1 and CDR2 were assigned from the germline V gene as MGHRA and YSYEKL. Here V drops 1 base and J drops 2 bases, and the junction holds 1 base not matched to any gene. The CDR3 starts with the cysteine, ends with the phenylalanine, and has 14 residues. Left in the record is the CDR3 DNA by itself, 42 bases read in frame from the first base.